This T cell receptor beta chain appears in the sequencing data of a study of cytomegalovirus exposure and HLA in healthy donors. Study in general: The approximately 120 million unique TCR beta sequences, from about 190 million T cells, were found by an earlier analysis.

Researchers ran the PCR with 60 Vbeta and 13 Jbeta primers. Produced via immunoSEQ multiplex PCR; TCRdb's table is partial and in-frame only. The data show under 200,000 clones, roughly four fifths seen once. The length of the CDR3 is 15 residues. Germline V CDR1 and CDR2: SGHRS, YFSETQ. V was clipped by 2 bases and J by 1 base, with 7 bases between them. Study results and limitations: The authors confirmed in vitro that three CMV-associated chains were specific for CMV antigens. The listing of 150 to 200 TCR beta chains classed them as cytomegalovirus-associated.

Each donor's status was that of a healthy bone marrow donor. Comments on this clone: Its antigen is currently unknown.

Sequenced: PBMCs. This chain uses TRBV5-1 with TRBJ2-6; D is possibly TRBD1 (5 bases). The sequence came from a male donor in good health and CMV-seropositive. The CDR3 coding sequence is TGCGCCAGCAGCTTCAAGGGGTCTGGGGCCAACGTCCTGACTTTC. It translates to CASSFKGSGANVLTF.